This TCR beta chain was identified in a study of immune cell composition in non-small cell lung cancer. Regarding the study as a whole: Tumour-associated clones >0.5% occurred in under 35% of adenocarcinomas, 75% of squamous.

As regards this clone: The antigen remains unidentified.

The table came from immunoSEQ multiplex PCR; TCRdb's copy has only in-frame clones and leaves some out. Of under 3,000 clones listed, approximately 85% are singletons. Trimming shortened V by 5 bases and J by 4 bases, and 14 bases separated the two germline ends. Germline V gene data show CDR1 as MDHEN and CDR2 as SYDVKM. CDR3 length equals 14 residues. Sequenced: lung tumor tissue. The sequence was obtained from a human donor with non-small cell lung cancer. J is TRBJ1-2 and V is TRBV28; tentative D call: TRBD1 (5 bases). The CDR3 sequence: CASSPGTAVYGYTF. The CDR3 region has the DNA TGTGCCAGCAGTCCCGGGACTGCCGTCTATGGCTACACCTTC.